The 30 T cell receptor beta chains listed next were all sequenced from one sample in a study of blood T cell repertoires in COVID-19. Clones were sequenced by immunoSEQ multiplex PCR, and TCRdb holds only the in-frame ones, with some missing. The sample contains approximately 200,000 clones, 65% to 85% of which appear only once. Input material: PBMCs or T cells enriched from blood (not recorded which). All receptors derive from a woman aged 30 to 39 who had recovered from COVID-19.

Written as DNA, the CDR3 is TGTGCCAGTAGTGACAGGGGCCCCACTGAAGCTTTCTTT. Its protein product is CASSDRGPTEAFF. This chain joins TRBV19 and TRBJ1-1; 8 bases agree with TRBD1. Germline V gene lookup returns CDR1 LNHDA and CDR2 SQIVND (reference sequence). Trimming cost V 5 bases and J 4 bases; bases outside gene matches: 3. The CDR3 has 13 amino acids.

The chain uses TRBV6-1 and TRBJ1-1; maybe TRBD1 (5 bases). This CDR3 has 13 amino acids. Germline assignment: CDR1 MNHNS and CDR2 SASEGT. Trimming left V 1 base short and J 10 bases short, with 13 bases between. The CDR3 sequence: CASSEEQGVAAFF. The CDR3 nucleotides read TGTGCCAGCAGTGAAGAGCAGGGTGTAGCAGCTTTCTTT.

The J gene is TRBJ2-7, the V gene TRBV25-1; possible D gene TRBD2, 6 bases. V was shortened by 4 bases and J by 6 bases, with 28 bases between the two germline ends. In germline, CDR1 is MGHDK, CDR2 SYGVNS. This CDR3 is built from 18 residues. The DNA for the CDR3 is TGTGCCAGCAGTGGCCAATCACTTTCCGGGACTGAACTTGGCGAGCAGTACTTC. It specifies CASSGQSLSGTELGEQYF.

The J gene is TRBJ2-7, the V gene TRBV3-1 (or the pseudogene TRBV3-2), with 7 positions matching TRBD2. Germline CDR1 LGHDT, CDR2 YNNKEL (reference sequence). The CDR3 runs to 14 residues. V lost 4 bases, J lost 4 bases, and 7 bases stayed unmatched. CDR3 protein: CASSLRLAAYEQYF. For the CDR3, the DNA is TGTGCCAGCAGCCTTCGACTAGCAGCATACGAGCAGTACTTC.

The DNA for the CDR3 is TGTGCCAGCAGCTCCGGCCCGGGATCCTATGGCTACACCTTC. Residues: CASSSGPGSYGYTF. The chain couples TRBV11-2 to TRBJ1-2, with D unresolved. Per the germline V gene, CDR1 is SGHAT and CDR2 is FQNNGV. The CDR3 sequence is 14 residues long. Trimming stripped 4 bases from V and 4 bases from J, with 13 bases between.

CDR3 sequence (DNA): TGCAGCGTACTACCGGGCCTAGCAGAGACCCAGTACTTC. It yields the protein CSVLPGLAETQYF. The rearrangement uses TRBV29-1 and TRBJ2-5; D might be TRBD2 (5 bases). Germline CDR1 reads SQVTM; CDR2 reads ANQGSEA. The ends were cut back, 6 bases at V and 4 bases at J, with 15 bases in the middle. The length of the CDR3 is 13 residues.

This clone is a singleton in its sample. The rearrangement links TRBV19 to TRBJ2-3; TRBD2 aligns across 7 bases. The CDR3 length is 14 residues. V lost 5 bases to trimming and J lost 2 bases; unmatched junction nucleotides: 4. Germline lookup yields CDR1 LNHDA and CDR2 SQIVND (reference sequence). The CDR3 loop is CASSSGLYTDTQYF. The CDR3 coding sequence is TGTGCCAGTAGTTCGGGACTATACACAGATACGCAGTATTTT.

The chain employs TRBV18 and TRBJ1-2; D uncertain. Germline assignment: CDR1 KGHSH and CDR2 LQKENI. The length of the CDR3 is 11 residues. Trimming took 2 bases from V and 8 from J, leaving 6 bases between them. DNA of the CDR3: TGTGCCAGCTCACCAAGCGACGGCTACACCTTC. It translates to CASSPSDGYTF.

The count of this clone is one. The chain employs TRBV12-2 and TRBJ2-7; TRBD1, the table's D call, lacks a check against the DNA. TRBV12-2 represents a pseudogene. The CDR3 totals 15 residues. CDR3 amino acids: CASRLSPQGNDEQYV. CDR3 in DNA: TGTGCAAGTCGCCTATCGCCCCAGGGGAATGACGAGCAGTACGTC.

The gene calls are TRBV18 and TRBJ2-5; 12 nucleotides align to TRBD2. Germline CDR1 is KGHSH and CDR2 is LQKENI. This CDR3 comprises 17 residues. The V and J ends lost 3 bases and 2 bases, in that order; junction bases with no gene match: 7. As DNA, the CDR3 is TGTGCCAGCTCACCTCGTAGAACTAGCGGGGGGCAAGAGACCCAGTACTTC. Translation: CASSPRRTSGGQETQYF.

This clone was detected only once. The chain recombines TRBV15 with TRBJ2-3; D possibly corresponds to TRBD2 (6 bases). This CDR3 is built from 13 residues. V lost 5 bases and J 3 bases, leaving 9 bases between the germline ends. Germline V gene lookup returns CDR1 LNHNV and CDR2 YYDKDF (reference sequence). The CDR3 region is CATSGGVTDTQYF. The CDR3 DNA follows: TGTGCCACCAGCGGCGGGGTTACAGATACGCAGTATTTT.

The chain couples TRBV9 to TRBJ2-7; 12 positions agree with TRBD2. Germline V gene sequence: CDR1 SGDLS, CDR2 YYNGEE. The V gene end was trimmed by 3 bases and the J gene end by 3 bases; junction bases not matched to a gene: 4. This CDR3 has 15 amino acids. The CDR3 coding sequence is TGTGCCAGCAGCGAGTCTAGCGGGAGGGGCTACGAGCAGTACTTC. Amino acid sequence: CASSESSGRGYEQYF.

The genes are TRBV20-1 and TRBJ1-1; no clear D gene. CDR3 length equals 11 residues. V lost 3 bases to trimming and J lost 7 bases, with 9 bases between them. The germline V gene encodes CDR1 DFQATT and CDR2 SNEGSKA (reference sequence). The CDR3 is CSASPLSEAFF. The CDR3 DNA sequence: TGCAGTGCTAGTCCTTTGAGTGAAGCTTTCTTT.

The chain is built from TRBV27 and TRBJ2-7; D possibly corresponds to TRBD2 (6 bases). CDR1 and CDR2 (germline): MNHEY, SMNVEV (reference sequence). This CDR3 contains 13 residues. Trimming removed 8 bases at V and 0 bases at J, with 11 bases between. The CDR3 protein is CASGEAGSYEQYV. The CDR3 DNA reads as TGTGCCAGCGGGGAGGCAGGCTCCTACGAGCAGTACGTC.

This rearrangement joins TRBV27 to TRBJ2-1, with D perhaps TRBD2 (5 bases). V gave up 5 bases and J gave up 6 bases, with 8 bases separating them. CDR3 length: 12 amino acids. Per germline, CDR1 MNHEY and CDR2 SMNVEV (reference sequence). Here the CDR3 DNA reads TGTGCCAGCAGTGTTACTAGCAATGAGCAGTTCTTC. The encoded protein is CASSVTSNEQFF.

The rearrangement joins TRBV25-1 to TRBJ2-7; D is unresolved. V lost 1 base and J lost 4, with 5 bases in between. The CDR3 runs 12 residues. Germline V gene data show CDR1 as MGHDK and CDR2 as SYGVNS. The CDR3 bases are TGTGCCAGCAGTGAATCGGGTTACGAGCAGTACTTC. Amino acids: CASSESGYEQYF.

The rearrangement links TRBV10-2 to TRBJ2-4; D is perhaps TRBD2 (6 bases). Trimming shortened V by 3 bases and J by 6 bases, and 9 bases separated the two germline ends. The CDR3 spans 13 residues. CDR1 WSHSY and CDR2 SAAADI come from the germline V gene. The CDR3 DNA sequence: TGCGCCAGCAGTGACGGGGGTGGAAACATTCAGTACTTC. Translating gives CASSDGGGNIQYF.

This chain uses TRBV3-1 (or the pseudogene TRBV3-2) with TRBJ2-5; the D gene is possibly TRBD2 (5 bases). The CDR3 length is 16 residues. V was cut by 4 bases and J by 2 bases, with 17 bases left in between. Per germline, CDR1 LGHDT and CDR2 YNNKEL (reference sequence). Written as DNA, the CDR3 is TGTGCCAGCAGCCCTTCTGGGAGCGGATTTCAAGAGACCCAGTACTTC. Translated, it gives CASSPSGSGFQETQYF.

The J gene is TRBJ2-1, the V gene TRBV7-8; 14 bases fit TRBD2. Germline values: CDR1 SGHVS, CDR2 FQNEAQ. This CDR3 is 22 amino acids long. V trimming: 0 bases; J trimming: 13 bases; junction bases outside the gene matches: 26. CDR3 in amino acids: CASSLARTGTSGRIGRVEPQFF. CDR3 coding DNA: TGTGCCAGCAGCTTAGCGAGGACCGGGACTAGCGGGAGAATCGGGAGGGTTGAGCCCCAGTTCTTC.

This clone has just one count. This chain connects TRBV3-1 (or the pseudogene TRBV3-2) to TRBJ1-5; no firm D call. There are 12 residues in the CDR3. V was clipped by 2 bases and J by 5 bases, with 4 bases between them. CDR1 LGHDT and CDR2 YNNKEL come from the germline V gene (reference sequence). The CDR3 DNA reads TGTGCCAGCAGCCAACCCGATCAGCCCCAGCATTTT. This gives the protein CASSQPDQPQHF.

The chain carries TRBV15 and TRBJ1-4; D not resolved. Trimming removed 8 bases from V and 0 bases from J, with 22 bases in between. Germline CDR1 and CDR2: LNHNV and YYDKDF (reference sequence). The CDR3 extends over 18 amino acids. Here the CDR3 DNA reads TGTGCCACCTTAGCAGTGGCCACTATACTCGCAACTAATGAAAAACTGTTTTTT. Translated, it gives CATLAVATILATNEKLFF.

This sequence joins TRBV4-1 and TRBJ2-7; D perhaps matches TRBD1 (6 bases). Trimming removed 4 bases from V and 0 bases from J, with 13 bases in between. Germline values: CDR1 MGHRA, CDR2 YSYEKL. This CDR3 spans 15 amino acids. The CDR3 coding sequence is TGCGCCAGCAGCCCGGGACACAAGAACTCCTACGAGCAGTACTTC. Protein sequence: CASSPGHKNSYEQYF.

The chain employs TRBV28 and TRBJ2-7, with TRBD1 matching over 9 bases. CDR1 and CDR2 from the germline V gene are MDHEN and SYDVKM. This CDR3 has 15 amino acids. The V segment lost 6 bases and the J segment 0 bases; nucleotides outside the gene matches: 6. The CDR3 spells CASRKPGQGSYEQYV. In nucleotides, the CDR3 is TGTGCCAGCAGAAAACCGGGACAGGGCTCCTACGAGCAGTACGTC.

The DNA for the CDR3 is TGTGCCAGCAGCCCCTGGACAGGATTTAGCAATCAGCCCCAGCATTTT. Encoded protein: CASSPWTGFSNQPQHF. J is TRBJ1-5 and V is TRBV7-8, with 7 bases lining up with TRBD1. Per germline, CDR1 SGHVS and CDR2 FQNEAQ. V was clipped by 5 bases and J by 0 bases; unmatched bases: 7. CDR3 length equals 16 residues.

This chain connects TRBV7-8 to TRBJ1-4; 9 bases are shared with TRBD1. J was trimmed by 8 bases and V by 5 bases; bases with no gene match: 6. Germline V gene data show CDR1 as SGHVS and CDR2 as FQNEAQ. This CDR3 contains 14 residues. CDR3 in DNA: TGTGCCAGCAGCCCCGGGACAGGGACCGAAAAACTGTTTTTT. It yields the protein CASSPGTGTEKLFF.

This clone was counted ten times or more. The rearrangement uses TRBV5-1 and TRBJ2-1, with 8 bases lining up with TRBD2. The V and J ends lost 0 bases and 2 bases, in that order; junction bases with no gene match: 1. CDR3 length: 15 residues. The germline V gene encodes CDR1 SGHRS and CDR2 YFSETQ. The CDR3 bases are TGCGCCAGCAGCTTGGCCGGGGGGGCCTACAATGAGCAGTTCTTC. Its translation: CASSLAGGAYNEQFF.

The V and J genes are TRBV6-5 and TRBJ2-7, with TRBD1 matching 8 bases. CDR1 and CDR2 from the germline V gene are MNHEY and SVGAGI. This CDR3 comprises 15 residues. V trimming: 5 bases; J trimming: 2 bases; junction bases outside the gene matches: 8. The CDR3 region is CASSLGQVTAYEQYV. The DNA of the CDR3 is TGTGCCAGCAGTCTGGGACAGGTGACCGCCTACGAGCAGTACGTC.

The CDR3 reads CASPPGLAGPRASYNEQFF. The CDR3 nucleotides read TGTGCCAGCCCACCGGGACTAGCGGGCCCCAGGGCGTCCTACAATGAGCAGTTCTTC. The chain joins TRBV19 to TRBJ2-1; 12 nucleotides agree with TRBD2. CDR1 LNHDA and CDR2 SQIVND come from the germline V gene (reference sequence). The junction had 16 bases not matched to a gene; V was cut back by 9 bases and J by 1 base. The CDR3 has 19 amino acids.

This chain joins TRBV6-5 and TRBJ1-1, with D possibly TRBD1 on 5 matching bases. Germline CDR1 reads MNHEY; CDR2 reads SVGAGI. The V gene lost 0 bases and the J gene lost 2 bases, with 13 bases spanning the gap. CDR3 length equals 16 residues. The CDR3 nucleotides are TGTGCCAGCAGTTACTCGATAGGAGGGGAAAACACTGAAGCTTTCTTT. This gives the protein CASSYSIGGENTEAFF.

This chain's CDR3 is CASSPGGPGTEAFF. CDR3 nucleotide sequence: TGTGCCAGCAGCCCGGGGGGGCCCGGCACTGAAGCTTTCTTT. The chain carries TRBV2 and TRBJ1-1, with D possibly being TRBD1 (6 bases). Per germline, CDR1 SNHLY and CDR2 FYNNEI. Between the trimmed V and J ends, which lost 6 bases and 4 bases, there was a span of 15 bases. CDR3 length equals 14 residues. Using reference TRBV2 and TRBJ1-1 for the parts outside the CDR3, the full variable domain is EPEVTQTPSHQVTQMGQEVILRCVPISNHLYFYWYRQILGQKVEFLVSFYNNEISEKSEIFDDQFSVERPDGSNFTLKIRSTKLEDSAMYFCASSPGGPGTEAFFGQGTRLTVV.